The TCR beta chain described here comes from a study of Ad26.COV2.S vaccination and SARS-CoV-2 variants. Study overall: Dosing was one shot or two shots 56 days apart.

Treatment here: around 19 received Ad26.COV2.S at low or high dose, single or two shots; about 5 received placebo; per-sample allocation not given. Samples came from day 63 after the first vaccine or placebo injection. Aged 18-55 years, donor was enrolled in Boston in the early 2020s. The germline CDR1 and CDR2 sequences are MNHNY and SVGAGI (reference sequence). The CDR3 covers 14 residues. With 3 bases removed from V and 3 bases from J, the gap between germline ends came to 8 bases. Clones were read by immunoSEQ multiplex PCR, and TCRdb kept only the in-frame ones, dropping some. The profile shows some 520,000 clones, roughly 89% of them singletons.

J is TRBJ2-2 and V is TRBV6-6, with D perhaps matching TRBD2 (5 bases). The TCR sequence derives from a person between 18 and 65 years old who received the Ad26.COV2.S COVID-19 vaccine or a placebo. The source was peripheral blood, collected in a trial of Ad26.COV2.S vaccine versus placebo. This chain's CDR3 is CASSYLADTGELFF. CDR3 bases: TGTGCCAGCAGTTATCTAGCCGACACCGGGGAGCTGTTTTTT.